This is a list of T cell receptor beta chains from one sample in a study of metastatic and nonmetastatic thyroid tumors. TCRdb reassembled clones from the PCR reads with MiXCR. The table has more than 12,000 clones, about 21% seen once. Sequenced input: blood. All receptors come from a female donor with papillary thyroid cancer or a benign thyroid nodule (not recorded which). Some clones in this sample may be carry-over from other donors' samples. Each CDR3 is given with its conserved first and last residue. The D gene is left open where the match is weak. Size tells how often a clone was seen (once, few, many) or the class of an expanded clone, and some rows leave it out.

abundance: many; d_gene: NA; j_gene: TRBJ1-3; v_gene: TRBV3-1; CDR3aa: CASSQDQAGGGTIYF; CDR3nt: TGTGCCAGCAGCCAAGATCAGGCAGGCGGAGGCACCATATATTTT
abundance: NA; d_gene: NA; j_gene: TRBJ2-7; v_gene: TRBV12-3/TRBV12-4; CDR3aa: CASSPNFAANYEQYF; CDR3nt: TGTGCCAGCAGTCCCAATTTTGCGGCTAACTACGAGCAGTACTTC
abundance: NA; d_gene: NA; j_gene: TRBJ1-1; v_gene: TRBV10-2; CDR3aa: CASSDTGASRNTEAFF; CDR3nt: TGTGCCAGCAGTGACACGGGTGCGTCAAGGAACACTGAAGCTTTCTTT
abundance: many; d_gene: NA; j_gene: TRBJ2-3; v_gene: TRBV5-1; CDR3aa: CASSISASTDTQYF; CDR3nt: TGCGCCAGCAGCATTAGCGCTAGCACAGATACGCAGTATTTT
abundance: many; d_gene: NA; j_gene: TRBJ2-3; v_gene: TRBV5-1; CDR3aa: CASSVSSTPTQYF; CDR3nt: TGCGCCAGCAGCGTATCTAGCACCCCTACGCAGTATTTT
abundance: NA; d_gene: NA; j_gene: TRBJ1-2; v_gene: TRBV2; CDR3aa: CTSSPTGRTTYGYIF; CDR3nt: TGTACCAGCAGCCCAACAGGACGAACGACCTATGGCTACATCTTC
abundance: few; d_gene: NA; j_gene: TRBJ2-2; v_gene: TRBV6-2/TRBV6-3; CDR3aa: CASRREQANTGELFF; CDR3nt: TGTGCCAGCAGAAGGGAACAGGCGAACACCGGGGAGCTGTTTTTT
abundance: medium-sized; d_gene: TRBD1; j_gene: TRBJ1-6; v_gene: TRBV6-1; CDR3aa: CASSVESGQGNSPLHF; CDR3nt: TGTGCCAGCAGTGTTGAGTCGGGACAGGGTAATTCACCCCTCCACTTT
abundance: NA; d_gene: TRBD1; j_gene: TRBJ2-7; v_gene: TRBV6-1; CDR3aa: CASRYEQGAGEQYF; CDR3nt: TGTGCCAGCAGGTACGAACAGGGGGCAGGCGAGCAGTACTTC
abundance: many; d_gene: TRBD2; j_gene: TRBJ2-1; v_gene: TRBV11-2; CDR3aa: CASGLEGTSGIPHYNEQFF; CDR3nt: TGTGCCAGCGGCTTAGAGGGGACTAGCGGAATTCCACATTACAATGAGCAGTTCTTC
abundance: medium-sized; d_gene: NA; j_gene: TRBJ2-3; v_gene: TRBV27; CDR3aa: CASSLYADGGPIGTDTQYF; CDR3nt: TGTGCCAGCAGTTTATATGCGGACGGGGGGCCCATTGGCACAGATACGCAGTATTTT
abundance: NA; d_gene: NA; j_gene: TRBJ1-3; v_gene: TRBV28; CDR3aa: CASSLGFSGSGNTIYF; CDR3nt: TGTGCCAGCAGTTTGGGGTTCTCCGGCAGTGGAAACACCATATATTTT
abundance: few; d_gene: NA; j_gene: TRBJ2-1; v_gene: TRBV27; CDR3aa: CAGSFNSYNEQFF; CDR3nt: TGTGCCGGCAGTTTTAACTCCTACAATGAGCAGTTCTTC
abundance: many; d_gene: NA; j_gene: TRBJ1-3; v_gene: TRBV9; CDR3aa: CASSAKAPSGDSGNTIYF; CDR3nt: TGTGCCAGCAGCGCGAAAGCCCCATCGGGGGACTCTGGAAACACCATATATTTT
abundance: medium-sized; d_gene: NA; j_gene: TRBJ1-1; v_gene: TRBV6-5; CDR3aa: CASSYEGTTEAFF; CDR3nt: TGTGCCAGCAGTTACGAGGGTACAACTGAAGCTTTCTTT
abundance: medium-sized; d_gene: NA; j_gene: TRBJ2-2; v_gene: TRBV27; CDR3aa: CASSLFDSGATGELFF; CDR3nt: TGTGCCAGCAGTTTATTTGATAGCGGAGCCACCGGGGAGCTGTTTTTT
abundance: many; d_gene: NA; j_gene: TRBJ2-3; v_gene: TRBV11-2; CDR3aa: CASSPSVDPMTTDTQYF; CDR3nt: TGTGCCAGCAGCCCTTCCGTAGATCCCATGACCACAGATACGCAGTATTTT
abundance: many; d_gene: NA; j_gene: TRBJ2-1; v_gene: TRBV19; CDR3aa: CASSDFWGTGNNEQFF; CDR3nt: TGTGCCAGTAGTGATTTTTGGGGCACAGGGAACAATGAGCAGTTCTTC
abundance: NA; d_gene: NA; j_gene: TRBJ2-3; v_gene: TRBV7-7; CDR3aa: CASSSSGTDTQYF; CDR3nt: TGTGCTAGCAGCTCCTCGGGCACAGATACGCAGTATTTT
abundance: many; d_gene: NA; j_gene: TRBJ1-2; v_gene: TRBV28; CDR3aa: CASSLGGGYGYTF; CDR3nt: TGTGCCAGCAGTTTAGGGGGGGGCTATGGCTACACCTTC
abundance: NA; d_gene: TRBD2; j_gene: TRBJ2-1; v_gene: TRBV6-1; CDR3aa: CASSPGGRGYNEQFF; CDR3nt: TGTGCCAGCAGTCCGGGCGGGAGGGGGTACAATGAGCAGTTCTTC
abundance: NA; d_gene: NA; j_gene: TRBJ2-7; v_gene: TRBV7-2; CDR3aa: CASSYLARYEQYF; CDR3nt: TGTGCCAGCAGTTACTTGGCGAGGTACGAGCAGTACTTC
abundance: NA; d_gene: NA; j_gene: TRBJ1-2; v_gene: TRBV6-2/TRBV6-3; CDR3aa: CASGYQPGSGGYGYTF; CDR3nt: TGTGCCAGCGGTTATCAACCGGGATCGGGAGGCTATGGCTACACCTTC
abundance: few; d_gene: NA; j_gene: TRBJ1-5; v_gene: TRBV19; CDR3aa: CASSRRDRPSHQHF; CDR3nt: TGTGCCAGTAGTAGAAGGGACCGACCATCGCACCAGCATTTT
abundance: medium-sized; d_gene: NA; j_gene: TRBJ1-2; v_gene: TRBV2; CDR3aa: CASSPDGTYGYTF; CDR3nt: TGTGCCAGCAGTCCAGATGGGACCTATGGCTACACCTTC
abundance: many; d_gene: NA; j_gene: TRBJ2-2; v_gene: TRBV9; CDR3aa: CASSVYGTGNTGELFF; CDR3nt: TGTGCCAGCAGCGTGTATGGAACAGGAAACACCGGGGAGCTGTTTTTT
abundance: NA; d_gene: NA; j_gene: TRBJ2-2; v_gene: TRBV10-1; CDR3aa: CASSARENTGELFF; CDR3nt: TGCGCCAGCAGTGCCCGGGAGAACACCGGGGAGCTGTTTTTT
abundance: once; d_gene: NA; j_gene: TRBJ2-3; v_gene: TRBV5-1; CDR3aa: CASSPGMRDTQYF; CDR3nt: TGCGCCAGCAGCCCAGGCATGAGGGATACGCAGTATTTT
abundance: NA; d_gene: NA; j_gene: TRBJ2-3; v_gene: TRBV11-3; CDR3aa: CASSSRMYGEYF; CDR3nt: TGTGCCAGCAGCTCGAGGATGTATGGAGAGTATTTT
abundance: NA; d_gene: NA; j_gene: TRBJ2-2; v_gene: TRBV7-8; CDR3aa: CASSHPGGEDTGELFF; CDR3nt: TGTGCCAGCAGCCACCCCGGGGGAGAGGACACCGGGGAGCTGTTTTTT
abundance: few; d_gene: NA; j_gene: TRBJ2-5; v_gene: TRBV19; CDR3aa: CASSIGDGETQYF; CDR3nt: TGTGCCAGTAGTATAGGGGACGGGGAGACCCAGTACTTC
abundance: medium-sized; d_gene: NA; j_gene: TRBJ2-2; v_gene: TRBV28; CDR3aa: CASSLLVLGELFF; CDR3nt: TGTGCCAGCAGTTTACTAGTACTCGGGGAGCTGTTTTTT